This T cell receptor (beta chain) was captured by sequencing in a study of cytomegalovirus exposure and HLA in healthy donors. This CDR3 is built from 14 residues. Germline lookup yields CDR1 MDHEN and CDR2 SYDVKM. The J segment lost 7 bases and the V segment lost 4 bases, leaving 5 bases of the junction unmatched. Primers included in the PCR were 60 Vbeta and 13 Jbeta primers. Clones were read by immunoSEQ multiplex PCR, and TCRdb kept only the in-frame ones, dropping some. The table lists hundreds of thousands of clones, 60% to 85% of them singletons, with around a sixth in the top ten. This receptor was taken from a man in his forties or fifties in good health and CMV-seronegative. The chain is built from TRBV28 and TRBJ1-5; 9 nucleotides line up with TRBD1. Sequenced input: PBMCs. CDR3 protein: CASSSTGGRQPQHF. The CDR3 DNA reads TGTGCCAGCAGTTCGACAGGGGGACGGCAGCCCCAGCATTTT.